These 25 T cell receptor beta chains were all obtained from the same sample, sequenced in a study of T-cell memory formation after mild COVID-19. TCRdb itself ran the 5' RACE reads through MiXCR, one entry per CDR3 protein. The sample lists 130,000 to 150,000 distinct CDR3 sequences; roughly 6.2% were seen once. The source material was PBMCs or a T cell subset sorted from them (not recorded which). The receptors stem from an adult woman who had mild COVID-19 (a few samples of this study predate the infection). Cell type and time point are not known.

This clonotype showed up just a few times. The rearrangement links TRBV18 to TRBJ2-7; D remains ambiguous. This CDR3 spans 14 amino acids. V shed 6 bases and J shed 2 bases, with 14 bases lying between them. In germline, CDR1 is KGHSH, CDR2 LQKENI. The CDR3 bases are TGTGCCAGCTCCCCCTTTCCAGTCACCTACGAGCAGTACTTC. Translation: CASSPFPVTYEQYF.

This clonotype was counted between two and nine times. The chain links TRBV12-3 or TRBV12-4 to TRBJ2-1; TRBD2 is a possible D gene (5 bases). V was pared by 6 bases and J by 4 bases, with 10 bases between. CDR3 length: 13 residues. The DNA of the CDR3 is TGTGCCAGCAGCTCCCGGGGATACAATGAGCAGTTCTTC. It translates to CASSSRGYNEQFF.

This clonotype was found a few times. The chain has TRBV12-3 or TRBV12-4 and TRBJ2-3; 8 bases align to TRBD2. This CDR3 contains 14 residues. J lost 5 bases, V lost 5 bases, and 6 bases had no gene match. Here the CDR3 DNA reads TGTGCCAGCAGTCTGGGGACTAGACAAGATACGCAGTATTTT. Translation: CASSLGTRQDTQYF.

This sequence joins TRBV24-1 and TRBJ1-1; D is perhaps TRBD1 (5 bases). Trimming pared 1 base from V and 11 bases from J, leaving 16 bases between. Germline V gives CDR1 KGHDR, CDR2 SFDVKD. The CDR3 consists of 14 residues. This CDR3 is CATSDFPRGAGAFF. In DNA form, the CDR3 reads TGTGCCACCAGTGATTTTCCTAGGGGCGCAGGCGCTTTCTTT.

CDR3 residues: CATSARGLAGTNEQFF. CDR3 in DNA: TGTGCCACCAGTGCTCGTGGGCTAGCGGGGACCAATGAGCAGTTCTTC. The chain uses TRBV24-1 and TRBJ2-1; 9 nucleotides match TRBD2. This CDR3 has 16 amino acids. J was trimmed by 6 bases and V by 5 bases; bases with no gene match: 10. The germline V gene encodes CDR1 KGHDR and CDR2 SFDVKD.

This clonotype has at least ten counts. The gene calls are TRBV20-1 and TRBJ1-6; a possible D gene is TRBD1 (5 bases). Looked up from germline, CDR1 is DFQATT and CDR2 is SNEGSKA (reference sequence). V was clipped by 3 bases and J by 14 bases, with 20 bases between them. CDR3 length: 14 residues. CDR3: CSASRGRGTTALHF. The CDR3 DNA is TGCAGTGCTAGCCGGGGCCGGGGGACTACGGCCCTCCACTTT.

This clonotype showed up just a few times. V usage is TRBV15 and J usage is TRBJ2-3, with TRBD2 identical over 12 bases. J gave up 3 bases and V 1 base, and 2 bases lay outside the gene matches. Germline V gives CDR1 LNHNV, CDR2 YYDKDF (reference sequence). The CDR3 contains 16 residues. The CDR3 here is CATSRGLAGGTDTQYF. The DNA of the CDR3 is TGTGCCACCAGCAGAGGGCTAGCGGGAGGGACAGATACGCAGTATTTT.

V is TRBV5-5 and J is TRBJ2-1, with unresolved D. Germline lookup yields CDR1 SGHKS and CDR2 YYEKEE (reference sequence). The CDR3 runs to 14 residues. Deletions cut 1 base from V and 8 bases from J, with 13 bases between. This CDR3 reads CASSLWLDSDEQFF. The CDR3 nucleotides read TGTGCCAGCAGCTTGTGGCTAGATTCAGATGAGCAGTTCTTC.

This chain connects TRBV12-3 or TRBV12-4 to TRBJ1-1, with a possible D match to TRBD1 (5 bases). Trimming shortened V by 3 bases and J by 0 bases, and 17 bases separated the two germline ends. This CDR3 has 17 amino acids. CDR3 residues: CASSLEGYVGMNTEAFF. The CDR3 bases are TGTGCCAGCAGTTTGGAGGGGTACGTCGGCATGAACACTGAAGCTTTCTTT.

This clonotype was found a few times. The chain couples TRBV4-1 to TRBJ1-2; a possible D gene is TRBD1 (6 bases). The ends were cut back, 0 bases at V and 8 bases at J, with 19 bases in the middle. The germline V gene has CDR1 MGHRA and CDR2 YSYEKL. CDR3 length equals 16 residues. The CDR3 nucleotides read TGCGCCAGCAGCCAAGATGGGACACAGGGATGGGGCGGCTACACCTTC. This translates into CASSQDGTQGWGGYTF.

This clonotype was detected only a few times. This rearrangement joins TRBV4-1 to TRBJ2-5; the D gene could be TRBD1 or TRBD2 (5 bases each). The CDR3 spans 15 residues. V lost 4 bases and J 3 bases, leaving 15 bases between the germline ends. Germline CDR1 is MGHRA and CDR2 is YSYEKL. CDR3 sequence: CASSLHGASKETQYF. The CDR3 nucleotides read TGCGCCAGCAGCCTCCACGGGGCTAGTAAAGAGACCCAGTACTTC.

This clonotype has more than one count but fewer than ten. This sequence joins TRBV4-1 and TRBJ2-4, with 8 bases lining up with TRBD1. After removal of 3 bases from V and 2 bases from J, the junction contained 12 bases not matched to a gene. CDR3 length: 18 amino acids. Germline loops: CDR1 MGHRA, CDR2 YSYEKL. The CDR3 region is CASSQGGGQGEPKNIQYF. The CDR3 DNA reads as TGCGCCAGCAGCCAGGGGGGAGGACAGGGTGAACCCAAAAACATTCAGTACTTC.

V gene TRBV7-3 combines with J gene TRBJ1-1; D gene ambiguous. This CDR3 comprises 14 residues. Trimming removed 1 base from V and 1 base from J, with 7 bases in between. Germline V gives CDR1 SGHTA, CDR2 FQGTGA. CDR3 nucleotides: TGTGCCAGCAGCTTAATAGCAGGGAACACTGAAGCTTTCTTT. Translating gives CASSLIAGNTEAFF. Full variable domain (rest looked up from reference TRBV7-3 and TRBJ1-1): GAGVSQTPSNKVTEKGKYVELRCDPISGHTALYWYRQSLGQGPEFLIYFQGTGAADDSGLPNDRFFAVRPEGSVSTLKIQRTERGDSAVYLCASSLIAGNTEAFFGQGTRLTVV.

The rearrangement uses TRBV6-2 or TRBV6-3 and TRBJ1-1; D possibly corresponds to TRBD1 (6 bases). V lost 5 bases, J lost 5 bases, and 15 bases lay in between. The CDR3 covers 14 residues. Germline CDR1 and CDR2: MNHEY and SVGEGT. The CDR3 bases are TGTGCCAGCAGTCTCCCTAGGGGGGTGACTGAAGCTTTCTTT. Protein sequence: CASSLPRGVTEAFF.

This clonotype was seen many times. The chain is built from TRBV12-3 or TRBV12-4 and TRBJ2-1, with 9 bases identical to TRBD2. The CDR3 loop spans 14 amino acids. V lost 6 bases and J lost 9; bases outside the gene matches: 9. CDR3 loop: CASRRSGREGEQFF. The CDR3 DNA reads as TGTGCCAGCAGACGTAGCGGGCGGGAGGGTGAGCAGTTCTTC.

This clonotype was counted many times. The rearrangement links TRBV5-1 to TRBJ2-5, with D maybe TRBD2 (7 bases). Trimming pared 6 bases from V and 9 bases from J, leaving 18 bases between. This CDR3 region has 13 residues. The V gene's germline CDR1 is SGHRS and CDR2 YFSETQ. This CDR3 reads CASTPQGREAQYF. DNA of the CDR3: TGCGCCAGCACCCCACAGGGCCGGGAGGCCCAGTACTTC.

At least ten counts were recorded for this clonotype. The chain combines TRBV3-1 with TRBJ2-7; the D call may be TRBD1 or TRBD2 (6 bases each). CDR1 and CDR2 (germline): LGHDT, YNNKEL (reference sequence). CDR3 length: 11 residues. V was trimmed by 4 bases and J by 13 bases, leaving 14 bases between them. As DNA, the CDR3 is TGTGCCAGCAGCCTCTACAGGGAGGTCTACTTC. It encodes CASSLYREVYF.

This clonotype turned up a few times. This sequence joins TRBV5-1 and TRBJ1-4, with 8 positions matching TRBD1. J gave up 0 bases and V 4 bases, and 5 bases lay outside the gene matches. This CDR3 region has 16 residues. Germline V lookup: CDR1 SGHRS, CDR2 YFSETQ. The CDR3 coding sequence is TGCGCCAGCAGCCCTGAGGGACAGGCAACTAATGAAAAACTGTTTTTT. Amino acid sequence: CASSPEGQATNEKLFF.

The table lists this clonotype with many counts. This rearrangement joins TRBV2 to TRBJ2-1; D is undetermined. Trimming pared 7 bases from V and 9 bases from J, leaving 13 bases between. This CDR3 has 12 residues. Germline CDR1 SNHLY, CDR2 FYNNEI. DNA for the CDR3: TGTGCCAGCATGTGGCTATCTGGTGAGCAGTTCTTC. This sequence encodes CASMWLSGEQFF.

The chain employs TRBV29-1 and TRBJ2-1, with D perhaps TRBD1 (6 bases). The CDR3 runs to 15 residues. From germline, CDR1 is SQVTM and CDR2 ANQGSEA. V was trimmed by 2 bases and J by 4 bases, leaving 15 bases between them. In DNA, the CDR3 is TGCAGCGTTGAATTTGGGGGCTCCATATACAATGAGCAGTTCTTC. Translation: CSVEFGGSIYNEQFF.

The V gene is TRBV5-1, the J gene TRBJ1-2; the D is unclear. V was cut by 0 bases and J by 5 bases, with 11 bases left in between. The CDR3 runs to 14 residues. Germline CDR1 is SGHRS and CDR2 is YFSETQ. The CDR3 DNA follows: TGCGCCAGCAGCTTGGACGGGTTCCCTTATGGCTACACCTTC. Protein: CASSLDGFPYGYTF.

Only a few counts were recorded for this clonotype. The chain is built from TRBV6-2 or TRBV6-3 and TRBJ2-1; a possible D gene is TRBD2 (6 bases). Germline CDR1 reads MNHEY; CDR2 reads SVGEGT. This CDR3 region has 14 residues. Trimming left V 6 bases short and J 2 bases short, with 11 bases between. Here the CDR3 reads CASRLLAAYNEQFF. The CDR3 DNA is TGTGCCAGCAGGTTACTAGCTGCCTACAATGAGCAGTTCTTC.

This chain uses TRBV7-8 with TRBJ1-5; D possibly corresponds to TRBD1 (6 bases). V was pared by 5 bases and J by 6 bases, with 17 bases between. The CDR3 has 15 residues. CDR1 is SGHVS, CDR2 FQNEAQ, per germline. This chain's CDR3 is CASSAARMGAQPQHF. The CDR3 nucleotides are TGTGCCAGCAGCGCAGCCCGGATGGGGGCTCAGCCCCAGCATTTT.

The V call is TRBV9, the J call TRBJ2-5; D gene unclear. The CDR3 runs 14 residues. Germline V CDR1 and CDR2: SGDLS, YYNGEE. Trimming took off 2 bases at V and 2 bases at J, with 10 bases between the two ends. CDR3 protein: CASSVSSRQETQYF. The CDR3 DNA sequence: TGTGCCAGCAGCGTGTCGTCGCGACAAGAGACCCAGTACTTC.

This clonotype was detected a few times. J is TRBJ1-6 and V is TRBV5-4; D ambiguous. The CDR3 totals 14 residues. Germline V lookup: CDR1 SGHNT, CDR2 YYREEE (reference sequence). Trimming removed 4 bases from V and 6 bases from J, with 11 bases in between. The CDR3 loop is CASSPPGGNSPLHF. CDR3 DNA: TGTGCCAGCAGCCCCCCGGGCGGTAATTCACCCCTCCACTTT.